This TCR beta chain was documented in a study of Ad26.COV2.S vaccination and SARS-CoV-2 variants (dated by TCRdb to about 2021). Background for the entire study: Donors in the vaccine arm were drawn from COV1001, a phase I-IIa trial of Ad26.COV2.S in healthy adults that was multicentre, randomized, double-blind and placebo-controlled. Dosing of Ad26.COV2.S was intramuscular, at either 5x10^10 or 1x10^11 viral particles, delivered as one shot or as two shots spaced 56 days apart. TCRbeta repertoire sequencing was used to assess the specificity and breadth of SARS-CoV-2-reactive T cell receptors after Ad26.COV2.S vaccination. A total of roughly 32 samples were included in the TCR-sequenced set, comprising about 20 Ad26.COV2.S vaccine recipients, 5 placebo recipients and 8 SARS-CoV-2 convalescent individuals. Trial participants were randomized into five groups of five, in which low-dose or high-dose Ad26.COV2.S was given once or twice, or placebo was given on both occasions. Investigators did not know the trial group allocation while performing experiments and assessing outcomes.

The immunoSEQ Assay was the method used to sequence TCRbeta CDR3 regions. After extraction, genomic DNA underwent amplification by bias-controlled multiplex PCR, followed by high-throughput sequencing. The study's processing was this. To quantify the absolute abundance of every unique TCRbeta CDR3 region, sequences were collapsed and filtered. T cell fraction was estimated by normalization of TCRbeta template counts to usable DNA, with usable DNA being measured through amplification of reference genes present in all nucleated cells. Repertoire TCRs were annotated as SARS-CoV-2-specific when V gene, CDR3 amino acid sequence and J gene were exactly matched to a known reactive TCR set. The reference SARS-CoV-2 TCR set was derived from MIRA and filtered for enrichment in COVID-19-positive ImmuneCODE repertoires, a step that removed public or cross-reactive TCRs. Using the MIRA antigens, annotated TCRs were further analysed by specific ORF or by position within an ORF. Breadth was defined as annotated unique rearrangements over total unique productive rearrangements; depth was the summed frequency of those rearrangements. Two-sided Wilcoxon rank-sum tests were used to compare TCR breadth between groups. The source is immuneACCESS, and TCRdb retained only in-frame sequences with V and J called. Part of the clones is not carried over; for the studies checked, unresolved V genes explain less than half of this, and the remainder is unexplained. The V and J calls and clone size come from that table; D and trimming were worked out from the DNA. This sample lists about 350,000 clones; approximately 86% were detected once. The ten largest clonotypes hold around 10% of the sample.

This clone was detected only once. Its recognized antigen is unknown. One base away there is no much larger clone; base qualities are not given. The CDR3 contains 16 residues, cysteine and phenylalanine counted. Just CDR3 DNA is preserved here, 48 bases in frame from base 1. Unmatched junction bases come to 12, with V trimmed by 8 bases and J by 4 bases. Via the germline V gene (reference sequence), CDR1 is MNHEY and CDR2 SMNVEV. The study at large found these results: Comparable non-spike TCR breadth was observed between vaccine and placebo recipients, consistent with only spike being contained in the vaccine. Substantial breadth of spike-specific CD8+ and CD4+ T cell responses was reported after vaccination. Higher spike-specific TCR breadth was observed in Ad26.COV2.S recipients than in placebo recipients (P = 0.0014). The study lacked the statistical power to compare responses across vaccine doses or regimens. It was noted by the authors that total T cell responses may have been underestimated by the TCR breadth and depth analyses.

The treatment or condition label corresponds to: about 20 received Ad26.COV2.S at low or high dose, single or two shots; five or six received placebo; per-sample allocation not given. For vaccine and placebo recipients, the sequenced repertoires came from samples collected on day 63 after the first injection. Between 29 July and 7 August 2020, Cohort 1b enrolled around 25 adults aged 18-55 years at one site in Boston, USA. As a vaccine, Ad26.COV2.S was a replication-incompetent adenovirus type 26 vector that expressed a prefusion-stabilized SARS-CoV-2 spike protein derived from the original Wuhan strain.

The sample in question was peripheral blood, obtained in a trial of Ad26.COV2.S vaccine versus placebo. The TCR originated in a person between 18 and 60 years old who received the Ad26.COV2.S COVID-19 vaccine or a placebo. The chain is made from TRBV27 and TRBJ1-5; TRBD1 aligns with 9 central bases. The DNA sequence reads TGTGCCAGCTCCCCGGACAGGGGCGTTTTTAATCAGCCCCAGCATTTT. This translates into CASSPDRGVFNQPQHF.